This entry describes one TCR beta chain. The clone's antigen remains unknown. No much larger clone exists at a distance of one base, and base qualities are not known. This record belongs to a study of blood T cell repertoires in COVID-19 (dated by TCRdb to the early 2020s). The study in broad terms: Samples from collaborators originated in the United States, Italy and Spain and spanned both the acute and convalescent phases of COVID-19. A freely available public database, intended as a resource for researchers studying the immune response to SARS-CoV-2, is where the repertoires were released. The prospective study material was composed of cDNA or gDNA derived from T cells, B-cell-depleted T cells, or PBMCs. Where available, HLA class I and class II types were taken from metadata supplied by the sample provider and were not determined by assay-based typing. Nearly every sample came with metadata listing a de-identified subject ID, COVID-19 status, age in years and sex. The samples were drawn from two sources: the first 160 participants of the ongoing ImmuneRACE study, and fewer than 1,500 subjects contributed by 6 global collaborators. Deeply sampled blood TCRbeta repertoires from subjects exposed to, actively infected with, or recovered from COVID-19 were included in the dataset. General findings and caveats noted by the study authors: Clinical and demographic metadata were provided uncurated, with the amount varying by source and participant.

Collaborating institutions collected whole blood in K2EDTA tubes following their own protocols. For TCRbeta analysis, collaborators shipped samples as frozen whole blood, isolated PBMCs, or DNA extracted from either of those sample types. The immunoSEQ Assay, a bias-controlled multiplex PCR, was used to amplify TCRbeta CDR3 regions from genomic DNA. Per the authors' processing: Within the assay, amplification of reference gene primers was used to estimate how many nucleated cells each sample contained. To quantify the absolute abundance of each unique TCRbeta CDR3 rearrangement, sequence reads were collapsed and filtered. For each sample, productive Simpson clonality was calculated as the square root of Simpson's diversity index across productive rearrangements. TCRdb mirrors the immuneACCESS table, restricted to in-frame sequences. Some clones are absent from its copies; in checked studies, under half trace to an unresolved V gene, and the reason for the others is unknown. The V and J calls and clone size were taken over from that table, and D and trimming were inferred from the DNA. The sample profile shows a few hundred thousand clones; more than 70% of them were found once. Together, the top ten hold 13% of the sample.

Relative to germline, V is missing 3 bases and J is missing 7 bases, with 6 bases of the junction outside any gene match. As encoded in the germline V gene, CDR1 is KGHSH while CDR2 is LQKENI. The CDR3, from cysteine to phenylalanine, totals 15 residues. Here the CDR3 DNA is all that survives: 45 bases in frame from base 1. This clonotype was obtained from a human donor in a cohort sampled during active COVID-19. The sample was peripheral blood. The V gene is TRBV18 and the J gene is TRBJ2-7, with TRBD2 matching 13 junction bases. The bases are TGTGCCAGCTCACCGACGACTAGCGGGGGGAAAGAGCAGTACTTC. Translated, it reads CASSPTTSGGKEQYF. Outside the CDR3, residues come from the reference TRBV18 and TRBJ2-7 proteins, so the full variable domain is: NAGVMQNPRHLVRRRGQEARLRCSPMKGHSHVYWYRQLPEEGLKFMVYLQKENIIDESGMPKERFSAEFPKEGPSILRIQQVVRGDSAAYFCASSPTTSGGKEQYFGPGTRLTVT.